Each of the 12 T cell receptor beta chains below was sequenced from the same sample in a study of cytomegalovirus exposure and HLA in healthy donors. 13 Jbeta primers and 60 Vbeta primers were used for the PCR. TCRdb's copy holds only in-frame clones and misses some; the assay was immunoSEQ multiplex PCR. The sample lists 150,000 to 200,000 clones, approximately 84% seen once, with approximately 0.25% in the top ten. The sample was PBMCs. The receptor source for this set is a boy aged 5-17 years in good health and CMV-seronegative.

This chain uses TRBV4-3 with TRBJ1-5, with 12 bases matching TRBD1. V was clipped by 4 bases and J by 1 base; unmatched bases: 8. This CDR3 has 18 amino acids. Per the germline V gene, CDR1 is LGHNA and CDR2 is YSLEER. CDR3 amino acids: CASSPGTGGGGSNQPQHF. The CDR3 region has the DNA TGCGCCAGCAGCCCCGGGACAGGGGGCGGAGGAAGCAATCAGCCCCAGCATTTT.

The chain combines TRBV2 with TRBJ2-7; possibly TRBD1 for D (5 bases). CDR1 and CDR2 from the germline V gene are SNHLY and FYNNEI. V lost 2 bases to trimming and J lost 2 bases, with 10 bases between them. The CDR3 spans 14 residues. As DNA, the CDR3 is TGTGCCAGCAGTGAAATACCAGGGCCCTACGAGCAGTACTTC. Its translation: CASSEIPGPYEQYF.

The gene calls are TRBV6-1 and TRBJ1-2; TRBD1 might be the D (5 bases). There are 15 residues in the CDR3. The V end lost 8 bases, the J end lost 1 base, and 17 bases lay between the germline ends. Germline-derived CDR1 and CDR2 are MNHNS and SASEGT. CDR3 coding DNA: TGTGCCAGCCTCTCCGGGGGAACCCTTAACTATGGCTACACCTTC. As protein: CASLSGGTLNYGYTF.

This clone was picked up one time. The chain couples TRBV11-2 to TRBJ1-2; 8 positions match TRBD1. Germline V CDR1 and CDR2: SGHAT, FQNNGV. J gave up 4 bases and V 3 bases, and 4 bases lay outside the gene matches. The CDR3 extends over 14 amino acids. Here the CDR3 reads CASSFLGQAYGYTF. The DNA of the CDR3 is TGTGCCAGCAGCTTCCTGGGACAGGCCTATGGCTACACCTTC.

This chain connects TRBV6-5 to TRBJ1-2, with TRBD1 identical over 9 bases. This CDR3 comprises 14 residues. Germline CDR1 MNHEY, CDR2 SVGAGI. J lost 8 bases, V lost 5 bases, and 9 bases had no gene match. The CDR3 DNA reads TGTGCCAGCAGTGGAGCGGACAGGGGCGGGGGCTACACCTTC. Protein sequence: CASSGADRGGGYTF.

The CDR3 sequence: CASRTGGGGTEAFF. The CDR3 bases are TGTGCCAGCAGGACAGGGGGCGGTGGCACTGAAGCTTTCTTT. The gene calls are TRBV6-1 and TRBJ1-1; TRBD1 matches at 10 bases. The germline gives CDR1 MNHNS, CDR2 SASEGT. The trim removed 6 bases at V and 4 bases at J, leaving 5 bases unmatched. The CDR3 extends over 14 amino acids.

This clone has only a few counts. DNA of the CDR3: TGTGCCAGCATCCCCCATCGGACAGATAGCATATCGAACACCGGGGAGCTGTTTTTT. This gives the protein CASIPHRTDSISNTGELFF. The V gene is TRBV2, the J gene TRBJ2-2, with D perhaps matching TRBD1 (6 bases). Trimming removed 7 bases at V and 0 bases at J, with 24 bases between. This CDR3 is built from 19 residues. Germline V gene sequence: CDR1 SNHLY, CDR2 FYNNEI.

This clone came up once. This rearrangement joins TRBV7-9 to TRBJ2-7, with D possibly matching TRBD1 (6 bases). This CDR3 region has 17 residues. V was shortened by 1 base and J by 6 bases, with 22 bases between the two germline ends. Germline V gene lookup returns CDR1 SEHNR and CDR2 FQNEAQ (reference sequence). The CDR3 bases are TGTGCCAGCAGCTTAGGCCATACAGGGAGAATGACGGGCGAGCAGTACTTC. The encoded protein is CASSLGHTGRMTGEQYF.

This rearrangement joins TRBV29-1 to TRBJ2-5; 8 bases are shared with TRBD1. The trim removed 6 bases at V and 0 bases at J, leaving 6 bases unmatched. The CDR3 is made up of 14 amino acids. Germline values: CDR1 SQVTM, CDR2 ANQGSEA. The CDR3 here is CSVLRDRYQETQYF. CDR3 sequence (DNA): TGCAGCGTCCTACGGGACAGGTACCAAGAGACCCAGTACTTC.

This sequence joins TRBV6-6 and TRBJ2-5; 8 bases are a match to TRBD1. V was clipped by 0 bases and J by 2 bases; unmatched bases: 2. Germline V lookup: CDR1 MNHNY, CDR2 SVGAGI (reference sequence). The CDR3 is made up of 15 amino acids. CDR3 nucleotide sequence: TGTGCCAGCAGTTACTCCCGGACAGGGCAAGAGACCCAGTACTTC. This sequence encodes CASSYSRTGQETQYF.

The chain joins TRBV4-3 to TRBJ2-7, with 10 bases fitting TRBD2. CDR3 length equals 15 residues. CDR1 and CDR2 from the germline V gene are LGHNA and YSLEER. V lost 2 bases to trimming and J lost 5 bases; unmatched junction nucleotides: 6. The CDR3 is CASSQKTSGSHEQYF. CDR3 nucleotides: TGCGCCAGCAGCCAAAAGACTAGCGGGTCCCACGAGCAGTACTTC.

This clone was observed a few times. The CDR3 sequence: CASSPVMNTEAFF. The CDR3 DNA is TGTGCCAGCAGCCCAGTCATGAACACTGAAGCTTTCTTT. The J gene is TRBJ1-1, the V gene TRBV13; no reliable D call. CDR3 length: 13 amino acids. CDR1 is PRHDT, CDR2 FYEKMQ, per germline (reference sequence). Trimming took off 5 bases at V and 0 bases at J, with 7 bases between the two ends.